A single sample gave rise to the 8 T cell receptor beta chains below, sequenced in a study of prognosis after radiotherapy for stage I lung cancer. Two-round multiplex PCR on genomic DNA was the method by which TCR beta CDR3 was amplified. Specific primers for each TRBV and TRBJ gene were what first-round PCR used. TCRdb re-derived calls from the multiplex PCR reads in MiXCR, one entry per CDR3 protein. The data hold around 30,000 distinct CDR3 sequences, with approximately 30% observed a single time. Sequencing was performed on PBMCs, taken before or after stereotactic body radiation therapy (not recorded which). The receptors here all came from a donor over 45 with non-small cell lung cancer.

In the case of this clonotype: A far larger clone is a single base away, which makes a read error likely. The gene calls are TRBV6-1 and TRBJ1-2, with D unclear. CDR3 length: 12 residues. Germline CDR1 MNHNS, CDR2 SASEGT. Trimming took off 5 bases at V and 8 bases at J, with 12 bases between the two ends. The CDR3 bases are TGTGCCAGCAGTCCGCACCGCCCGGGCTACACCTTC. It translates to CASSPHRPGYTF.

The rearrangement links TRBV5-4 to TRBJ1-2, with 7 bases fitting TRBD1. CDR3 length: 12 residues. V dropped 4 bases and J dropped 5; count of bases not matched to a gene: 2. Germline V gene lookup returns CDR1 SGHNT and CDR2 YYREEE (reference sequence). The CDR3 protein is CASSLDRYGYTF. In DNA, the CDR3 is TGTGCCAGCAGCCTGGACAGGTATGGCTACACCTTC.

This clonotype was picked up many times. This chain connects TRBV12-3 or TRBV12-4 to TRBJ2-2; the match to TRBD2 covers 7 bases. With V trimmed by 4 bases and J by 1 base, 0 bases remained unmatched. This CDR3 has 14 amino acids. The CDR3 DNA sequence: TGTGCCAGCAGTTCTAGCGGGAACACCGGGGAGCTGTTTTTT. As protein: CASSSSGNTGELFF.

The V call is TRBV27, the J call TRBJ2-3; no definite D call. The germline V and J ends were trimmed by 3 bases and 5 bases, with 9 bases remaining between them. The CDR3 has 13 amino acids. In germline, CDR1 is MNHEY, CDR2 SMNVEV (reference sequence). CDR3 DNA sequence: TGTGCCAGCAGTTTTCTGGGTAGAGATACGCAGTATTTT. This codes for CASSFLGRDTQYF.

The sample holds many counts of this clonotype. This sequence joins TRBV30 and TRBJ1-4; D unclear. The CDR3 loop spans 10 amino acids. With 5 bases removed from V and 8 bases from J, the gap between germline ends came to 6 bases. Germline V CDR1 and CDR2: GTSNPN, SVGIG (reference sequence). The CDR3, as DNA: TGTGCCTGGTCTAGGGAAAAACTGTTTTTT. It specifies CAWSREKLFF.

In the case of this clonotype: A far larger clone is just one base off, so this is likely a read error. The CDR3 loop is CASSDQGGTYTQYF. DNA for the CDR3: TGTGCCAGCAGCGACCAGGGAGGCACATATACGCAGTATTTT. This chain joins TRBV6-2 or TRBV6-3 and TRBJ2-3, with D possibly TRBD2 on 6 matching bases. The CDR3 covers 14 residues. Germline V gene data show CDR1 as MNHEY and CDR2 as SVGEGT.

This chain joins TRBV20-1 and TRBJ2-2; 11 positions match TRBD2. The V segment lost 6 bases and the J segment 1 base; nucleotides outside the gene matches: 7. Germline CDR1 reads DFQATT; CDR2 reads SNEGSKA (reference sequence). The length of the CDR3 is 16 residues. This chain's CDR3 is CSASGTSGENTGELFF. CDR3 sequence (DNA): TGCAGTGCGTCCGGGACTAGCGGCGAGAACACCGGGGAGCTGTTTTTT.

This clonotype was detected ten times or more. The CDR3 DNA reads TGCAGTGCCTCGGGACATACCCTAGAGACCCAGTACTTC. This encodes CSASGHTLETQYF. The rearrangement links TRBV20-1 to TRBJ2-5; TRBD1 is a possible D gene (6 bases). The V gene's germline CDR1 is DFQATT and CDR2 SNEGSKA (reference sequence). Trimming pared 6 bases from V and 4 bases from J, leaving 15 bases between. This CDR3 is built from 13 residues.